The clone carrying this TCR beta chain was found many times. Its specificity is unknown. The V end lost 8 bases, the J end lost 1 base, and 12 bases lay between the germline ends. This CDR3 has 13 amino acids. CDR1 and CDR2 (germline): MNHNS, SASEGT. Time point indicated: technical triplicate 1. The unsorted libraries originated from 2 million PBMCs kept at -80 C. The data were taken from a study of neurological immune-mediated disorders. Study-level points and caveats: None of the CDR3 amino acid sequences of expanded clones recurred across subjects, suggesting private repertoires in all groups. HTLV-1-associated myelopathy had the most TCR clonal expansion, whereas multiple sclerosis had the least (lower than in healthy controls).

The cDNA was generated by 5'RACE with 10-nucleotide random UMIs. TCRdb redid the calling of the 5' RACE reads with MiXCR, one entry per CDR3 protein. Here the sample spans 40,000 or so distinct CDR3 sequences, over 8.5% being singletons. The sequenced material came from PBMCs. The rearrangement joins TRBV6-1 to TRBJ2-7, with D hard to call. The TCR was taken from a man aged 55 to 70 with HTLV-1-associated myelopathy (HAM/TSP). The CDR3 loop reads CASAKPGSYEQYF. For the CDR3, the DNA is TGTGCCAGCGCTAAGCCAGGTTCCTACGAGCAGTACTTC.